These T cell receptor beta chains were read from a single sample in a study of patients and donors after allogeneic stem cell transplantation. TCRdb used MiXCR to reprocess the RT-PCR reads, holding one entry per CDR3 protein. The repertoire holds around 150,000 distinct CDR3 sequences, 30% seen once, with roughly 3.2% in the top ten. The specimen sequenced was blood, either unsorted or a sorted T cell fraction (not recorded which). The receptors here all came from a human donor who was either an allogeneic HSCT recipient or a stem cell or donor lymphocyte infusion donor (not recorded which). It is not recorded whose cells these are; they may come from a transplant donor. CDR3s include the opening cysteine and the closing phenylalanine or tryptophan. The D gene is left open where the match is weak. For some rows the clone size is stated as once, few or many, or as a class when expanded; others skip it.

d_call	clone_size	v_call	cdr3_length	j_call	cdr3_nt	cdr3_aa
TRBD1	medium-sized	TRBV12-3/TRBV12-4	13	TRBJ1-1	TGTGCCAGCAGTTTCGGGACAGCCGTTGGAGCTTTCTTT	CASSFGTAVGAFF
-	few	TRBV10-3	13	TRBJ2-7	TGTGCCATCAGTCGGGGGGCGGACTACGAGCAGTACTTC	CAISRGADYEQYF
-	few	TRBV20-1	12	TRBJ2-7	TGCAGTGCTAGCGGGGGTCCCTACGAGCAGTACTTC	CSASGGPYEQYF
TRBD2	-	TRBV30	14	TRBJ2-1	TGTGCCTGGGGCCCGGGGCTAGCGGGGATTGAGCAGTTCTTC	CAWGPGLAGIEQFF
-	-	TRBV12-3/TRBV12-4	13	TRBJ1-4	TGTGCCAGCAGTTTGGCCAAGATGGGGAAACTGTTTTTT	CASSLAKMGKLFF
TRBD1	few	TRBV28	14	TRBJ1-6	TGTGCCAGCAGTTCTGGACAGGGCGAGTCACCCCTCCACTTT	CASSSGQGESPLHF
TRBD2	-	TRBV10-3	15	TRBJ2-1	TGTGCCATCACCCTAGGAGCGGGAGCACACAATGAGCAGTTCTTC	CAITLGAGAHNEQFF
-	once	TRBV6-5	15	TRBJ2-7	TGTGCCAGCAGTTACGGCAGTGGCGGGCCCTACGAGCAGTACTTC	CASSYGSGGPYEQYF
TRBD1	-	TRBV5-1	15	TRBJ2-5	TGCGCCAGCAGCTTGGGGGACAGGGAGGTGGAGACCCAGTACTTC	CASSLGDREVETQYF
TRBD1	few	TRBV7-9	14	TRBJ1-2	TGTGCCAGCAGCCGACAGGGAAAACTCTATGGCTACACCTTC	CASSRQGKLYGYTF
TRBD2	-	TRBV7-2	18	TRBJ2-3	TGTGCCAGCAGCTTAGCCAGAGGGGGGACTAGCGGCTTAGGTACGCAGTATTTT	CASSLARGGTSGLGTQYF
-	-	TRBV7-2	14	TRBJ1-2	TGTGCCAGCAGCTTAGATGTGGGGGCGGGAGGCTACACCTTC	CASSLDVGAGGYTF
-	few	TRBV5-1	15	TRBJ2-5	TGCGCCAGCACCAAAGGGGGTACCCCCGGGGAGACCCAGTACTTC	CASTKGGTPGETQYF
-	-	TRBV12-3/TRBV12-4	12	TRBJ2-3	TGTGCCAGCAGTTCGACGTCAGATACGCAGTATTTT	CASSSTSDTQYF
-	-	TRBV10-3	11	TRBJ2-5	TGTGCCATCAGCCAAGGGGAGACCCAGTACTTC	CAISQGETQYF
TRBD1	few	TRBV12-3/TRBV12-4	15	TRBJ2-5	TGTGCCAGCAGAACCGGGACAGGGGGCCAAGAGACCCAGTACTTC	CASRTGTGGQETQYF
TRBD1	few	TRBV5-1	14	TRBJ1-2	TGCGCCAGCAGCGTAGAGGGACAGCTATATGGCTACACCTTC	CASSVEGQLYGYTF
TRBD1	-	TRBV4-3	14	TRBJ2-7	TGCGCCAGCAGCCAACGACAGGGGGCGGATGAGCAGTACTTC	CASSQRQGADEQYF
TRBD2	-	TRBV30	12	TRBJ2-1	TGTGCCTGGAGTTTCGGACTAGACGTTCAGTTCTTC	CAWSFGLDVQFF
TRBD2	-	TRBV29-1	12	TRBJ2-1	TGCAGCGATGGGACTAGAAGGAATGAGCAGTTCTTC	CSDGTRRNEQFF
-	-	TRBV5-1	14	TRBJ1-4	TGCGCCAGCAGCTTGATGGGGGCGAATGAAAAACTGTTTTTT	CASSLMGANEKLFF
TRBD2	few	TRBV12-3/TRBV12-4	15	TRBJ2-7	TGTGCCAGCAGTTCCGGTAGCGGGAGCTCCTACGAGCAGTACTTC	CASSSGSGSSYEQYF
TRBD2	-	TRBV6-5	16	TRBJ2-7	TGTGCCAGCAGTTACTCGTCCCCTAGCGGGACCTACGAGCAGTACTTC	CASSYSSPSGTYEQYF
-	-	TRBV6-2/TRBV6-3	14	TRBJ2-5	TGTGCCAGCAGTTACGTTGGTAGGCAGGAGACCCAGTACTTC	CASSYVGRQETQYF
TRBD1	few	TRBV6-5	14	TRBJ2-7	TGTGCCAGCAGGAGGGGACAGGGTAGCTACGAGCAGTACTTC	CASRRGQGSYEQYF
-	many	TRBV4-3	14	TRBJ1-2	TGCGCCAGCAGCCAAGAGAGGGGGGACTATGGCTACACCTTC	CASSQERGDYGYTF
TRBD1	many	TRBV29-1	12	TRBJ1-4	TGCAGCGCTTCCAGGGGGCATGAAAAACTGTTTTTT	CSASRGHEKLFF
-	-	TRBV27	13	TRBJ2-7	TGTGCCAGCAGTACCAGGAATCCCTACGAGCAGTACTTC	CASSTRNPYEQYF
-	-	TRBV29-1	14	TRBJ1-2	TGCAGCGCCGAGGACAGACCGCGATGGGATGGCTACACCTTC	CSAEDRPRWDGYTF
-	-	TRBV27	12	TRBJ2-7	TGTGCCAGCAGTTCCTCGGGAGACGAGCAGTACTTC	CASSSSGDEQYF
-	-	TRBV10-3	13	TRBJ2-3	TGTGCCATCAGTCGAGAGTGGCTGGATACGCAGTATTTT	CAISREWLDTQYF
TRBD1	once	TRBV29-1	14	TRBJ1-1	TGCAGCGTTGAACAACAGGGGGGAAACACTGAAGCTTTCTTT	CSVEQQGGNTEAFF
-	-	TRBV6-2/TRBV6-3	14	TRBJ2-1	TGTGCCAGCAGTTACGGGAACTCAAACAATGAGCAGTTCTTC	CASSYGNSNNEQFF
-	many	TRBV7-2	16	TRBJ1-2	TGTGCCAGCAGCCCTAAACCCCATCGGGACTATAGTGGCTACACCTTC	CASSPKPHRDYSGYTF
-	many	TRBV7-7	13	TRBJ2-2	TGTGCTAGCAGCCGGTCTGCGACCGGGGAGCTGTTTTTT	CASSRSATGELFF
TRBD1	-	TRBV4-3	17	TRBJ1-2	TGCGCCAGCAGCCAGTCCGGGACAGGGATCCCTTACTATGGCTACACCTTC	CASSQSGTGIPYYGYTF
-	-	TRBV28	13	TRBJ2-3	TGTGCCAGCACTCCCTGGGGGCCAGATACGCAGTATTTT	CASTPWGPDTQYF
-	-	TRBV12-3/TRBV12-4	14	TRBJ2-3	TGTGCCAGCAGTTTAAGGATCCCCACAGATACGCAGTATTTT	CASSLRIPTDTQYF
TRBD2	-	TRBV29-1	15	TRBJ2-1	TGCAGCGTTGCCTTCACTAGCGGGAGGGCAAATGAGCAGTTCTTC	CSVAFTSGRANEQFF
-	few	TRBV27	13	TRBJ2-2	TGTGCCAGCAGTTTATCGAGGACCGGGGAGCTGTTTTTT	CASSLSRTGELFF
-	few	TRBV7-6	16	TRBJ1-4	TGTGCCAGCAGCTTAAGGATAGACGGATTAAATGAAAAACTGTTTTTT	CASSLRIDGLNEKLFF
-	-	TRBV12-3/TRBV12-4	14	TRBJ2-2	TGTGCCAGCAGTCTATACAGGGCTGCCGGGGAGCTGTTTTTT	CASSLYRAAGELFF
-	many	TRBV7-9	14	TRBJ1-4	TGTGCCAGCAGCTTAGGTCGGAACCTTGAAAAACTGTTTTTT	CASSLGRNLEKLFF
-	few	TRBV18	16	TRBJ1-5	TGTGCCAGCTCACCGCAGGATCAGGGGACGGGACAGCCCCAGCATTTT	CASSPQDQGTGQPQHF
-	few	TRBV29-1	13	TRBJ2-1	TGCAGCGTTGTTATGGAGACCTACAATGAGCAGTTCTTC	CSVVMETYNEQFF
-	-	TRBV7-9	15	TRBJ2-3	TGTGCCAGCAGCTTCGGAAGGGAGGTGACAGATACGCAGTATTTT	CASSFGREVTDTQYF
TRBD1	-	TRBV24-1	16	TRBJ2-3	TGTGCCACCAGTGAGTCAGGGGGCGCGGGCACAGATACGCAGTATTTT	CATSESGGAGTDTQYF
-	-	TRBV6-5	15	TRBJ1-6	TGTGCCAGCAGTTACAGCACAGGGATTAATTCACCCCTCCACTTT	CASSYSTGINSPLHF
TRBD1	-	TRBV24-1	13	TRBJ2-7	TGTGCCACCATGGACAGGGACACCTACGAGCAGTACTTC	CATMDRDTYEQYF
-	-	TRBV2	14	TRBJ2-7	TGTGCCAGCAGTAATTTAGCGGCCCGGGTCGAGCAGTACTTC	CASSNLAARVEQYF